Shown below are 2 T cell receptor beta chains from a single sample sequenced in a study of radiation and T cells in renal cell carcinoma. The time point is: baseline pretreatment blood. Treatment described: 15 Gy SBRT to primary tumor, nephrectomy 4 weeks later. Some clones are missing from TCRdb's copy, which holds only in-frame ones; the method was immunoSEQ multiplex PCR. The sample yields roughly 150,000 clones, 88% seen once. Sequences were derived from blood, sampled from a patient whose treatment included radiotherapy and nephrectomy. Receptors originate from a woman aged 70 to 79 with renal cell carcinoma.

The chain has TRBV7-8 and TRBJ1-6; the D is unclear. V lost 2 bases and J lost 8, with 7 bases in between. The germline CDR1 and CDR2 sequences are SGHVS and FQNEAQ. The CDR3 is 13 residues long. DNA of the CDR3: TGTGCCAGCAGCTTAAAATCGGATTCACCCCTCCACTTT. Translated: CASSLKSDSPLHF.

The chain combines TRBV6-5 with TRBJ1-2, with 8 bases that match TRBD1. Germline loops: CDR1 MNHEY, CDR2 SVGAGI. CDR3 length: 12 residues. Trimming cost V 6 bases and J 7 bases; bases outside gene matches: 4. The CDR3 here is CASSGQGIGYTF. Written as DNA, the CDR3 is TGTGCCAGCAGCGGACAGGGTATTGGCTACACCTTC.